This is a list of T cell receptor beta chains from one sample in a study of control samples from healthy donors and cancer patients. Profiled with immunoSEQ multiplex PCR; TCRdb holds only in-frame clones, not every one. This sample has about 100,000 clones, with around 89% found just once. Sequencing used blood. The source is a young man in good health. Both conserved end residues are part of each CDR3. D genes are given only for firm matches. For some rows the clone size is stated as once, few or many, or as a class when expanded; others skip it.

V gene: TRBV6-4
clone size: .
D gene: TRBD2
J gene: TRBJ2-3
CDR3 protein: CASSQQRGGLDTQYF
CDR3 DNA: TGTGCCAGCAGTCAACAGCGGGGGGGCCTAGATACGCAGTATTTT

V gene: TRBV14
clone size: .
D gene: TRBD1
J gene: TRBJ1-4
CDR3 protein: CASSQPGTGNEKLFF
CDR3 DNA: TGTGCCAGCAGCCAGCCCGGGACAGGAAATGAAAAACTGTTTTTT

V gene: TRBV9
clone size: .
D gene: TRBD2
J gene: TRBJ2-1
CDR3 protein: CASSDPGTSGRAGYNEQFF
CDR3 DNA: TGTGCCAGCAGCGACCCGGGGACTAGCGGGAGGGCCGGGTACAATGAGCAGTTCTTC

V gene: TRBV14
clone size: few
D gene: .
J gene: TRBJ1-1
CDR3 protein: CASSPIGGPLLMNTEAFF
CDR3 DNA: TGTGCCAGCAGCCCGATTGGGGGGCCGCTACTCATGAACACTGAAGCTTTCTTT

V gene: TRBV5-8
clone size: .
D gene: TRBD2
J gene: TRBJ2-3
CDR3 protein: CASSLTGRDTQYF
CDR3 DNA: TGTGCCAGCAGCTTGACCGGGAGGGATACGCAGTATTTT

V gene: TRBV6-5
clone size: .
D gene: .
J gene: TRBJ2-5
CDR3 protein: CASSYSSAQETQYF
CDR3 DNA: TGTGCCAGCAGTTACTCATCAGCCCAAGAGACCCAGTACTTC

V gene: TRBV13
clone size: .
D gene: .
J gene: TRBJ2-2
CDR3 protein: CASSLEASPNTGELFF
CDR3 DNA: TGTGCCAGCAGCTTAGAGGCCAGCCCCAACACCGGGGAGCTGTTTTTT

V gene: TRBV6-1
clone size: .
D gene: .
J gene: TRBJ1-5
CDR3 protein: CASSEAARAVQPQHF
CDR3 DNA: TGTGCCAGCAGTGAGGCAGCCAGGGCGGTTCAGCCCCAGCATTTT

V gene: TRBV28
clone size: .
D gene: .
J gene: TRBJ2-1
CDR3 protein: CASSTGTVSGEQFF
CDR3 DNA: TGTGCCAGCAGCACCGGGACAGTTAGCGGTGAGCAGTTCTTC

V gene: TRBV28
clone size: .
D gene: .
J gene: TRBJ1-6
CDR3 protein: CASRARTVNSPLHF
CDR3 DNA: TGTGCCAGCAGAGCCCGGACAGTTAATTCACCCCTCCACTTT

V gene: TRBV7-9
clone size: once
D gene: TRBD1
J gene: TRBJ1-1
CDR3 protein: CASRPTGSAEAFF
CDR3 DNA: TGTGCCAGCAGGCCGACAGGGAGTGCTGAAGCTTTCTTT

V gene: TRBV19
clone size: .
D gene: TRBD1
J gene: TRBJ1-1
CDR3 protein: CASSPLTGGWGNTEAFF
CDR3 DNA: TGTGCCAGTAGCCCGCTAACAGGGGGCTGGGGTAACACTGAAGCTTTCTTT

V gene: TRBV11-2
clone size: .
D gene: .
J gene: TRBJ2-1
CDR3 protein: CASSRGWSAGEQFF
CDR3 DNA: TGTGCCAGCAGCCGAGGGTGGAGCGCGGGTGAGCAGTTCTTC

V gene: TRBV4-3
clone size: few
D gene: TRBD1
J gene: TRBJ1-2
CDR3 protein: CASSQDTGDGYTF
CDR3 DNA: TGCGCCAGCAGCCAAGATACAGGGGATGGCTACACCTTC

V gene: TRBV4-1
clone size: once
D gene: .
J gene: TRBJ1-3
CDR3 protein: CASSQQPGDSGNTIYF
CDR3 DNA: TGCGCCAGCAGCCAGCAACCAGGAGACTCTGGAAACACCATATATTTT

V gene: TRBV28
clone size: .
D gene: .
J gene: TRBJ1-4
CDR3 protein: CATRAGRANEKLFF
CDR3 DNA: TGTGCCACGAGGGCAGGGAGGGCTAATGAAAAACTGTTTTTT

V gene: TRBV27
clone size: .
D gene: .
J gene: TRBJ2-7
CDR3 protein: CASSSPEGRNEQYF
CDR3 DNA: TGTGCCAGCAGTTCGCCCGAGGGCCGTAACGAGCAGTACTTC

V gene: TRBV5-6
clone size: .
D gene: .
J gene: TRBJ1-1
CDR3 protein: CASSRTEENTEAFF
CDR3 DNA: TGTGCCAGCAGCAGGACGGAGGAGAACACTGAAGCTTTCTTT

V gene: TRBV28
clone size: .
D gene: .
J gene: TRBJ2-7
CDR3 protein: CASTLRGFGQGSHEQYF
CDR3 DNA: TGTGCCAGCACCCTAAGGGGGTTTGGGCAGGGCAGTCACGAGCAGTACTTC

V gene: TRBV28
clone size: .
D gene: .
J gene: TRBJ2-7
CDR3 protein: CASSLDNSYEQYF
CDR3 DNA: TGTGCCAGCAGTTTGGACAACTCCTACGAGCAGTACTTC

V gene: TRBV19
clone size: .
D gene: .
J gene: TRBJ2-7
CDR3 protein: CASNNTGRDAYEQYF
CDR3 DNA: TGTGCCAGTAACAACACGGGTCGCGACGCCTACGAGCAGTACTTC

V gene: TRBV15
clone size: .
D gene: .
J gene: TRBJ2-1
CDR3 protein: CATSRDRFQSNEQFF
CDR3 DNA: TGTGCCACCAGCAGAGATAGGTTCCAGAGCAATGAGCAGTTCTTC

V gene: TRBV25-1
clone size: .
D gene: .
J gene: TRBJ1-2
CDR3 protein: CASRADPDNYGYTF
CDR3 DNA: TGTGCCAGCAGAGCCGACCCAGATAACTATGGCTACACCTTC

V gene: TRBV3-1/TRBV3-2
clone size: .
D gene: TRBD1
J gene: TRBJ2-3
CDR3 protein: CASRPSKGDRGLDTQYF
CDR3 DNA: TGTGCCAGCAGACCATCAAAGGGGGACAGGGGGCTGGATACGCAGTATTTT

V gene: TRBV29-1
clone size: .
D gene: .
J gene: TRBJ2-5
CDR3 protein: CSVDKGGAGKTQYF
CDR3 DNA: TGCAGCGTTGATAAAGGGGGCGCGGGGAAGACCCAGTACTTC

V gene: TRBV5-8
clone size: .
D gene: .
J gene: TRBJ2-1
CDR3 protein: CASGLGNNEQFF
CDR3 DNA: TGTGCCAGCGGTTTGGGGAACAATGAGCAGTTCTTC

V gene: TRBV2
clone size: .
D gene: .
J gene: TRBJ1-1
CDR3 protein: CASSERIRSEAFF
CDR3 DNA: TGTGCCAGCAGTGAGCGTATTCGCTCTGAAGCTTTCTTT

V gene: TRBV14
clone size: .
D gene: .
J gene: TRBJ2-1
CDR3 protein: CASSQWGAGAYNEQFF
CDR3 DNA: TGTGCCAGCAGCCAGTGGGGGGCAGGGGCCTACAATGAGCAGTTCTTC

V gene: TRBV12-5
clone size: .
D gene: .
J gene: TRBJ1-1
CDR3 protein: CASGTTVEAFF
CDR3 DNA: TGTGCTAGTGGTACCACGGTTGAAGCTTTCTTT

V gene: TRBV11-2
clone size: once
D gene: TRBD1
J gene: TRBJ2-1
CDR3 protein: CASSWDRFLNEQFF
CDR3 DNA: TGTGCCAGCAGCTGGGACAGGTTTTTGAATGAGCAGTTCTTC

V gene: TRBV5-1
clone size: once
D gene: .
J gene: TRBJ1-1
CDR3 protein: CASSFPSQGLNTEAFF
CDR3 DNA: TGCGCCAGCAGCTTCCCCTCACAGGGATTGAACACTGAAGCTTTCTTT

V gene: TRBV27
clone size: .
D gene: .
J gene: TRBJ1-2
CDR3 protein: CASSSLGGGNYGYTF
CDR3 DNA: TGTGCCAGCAGTTCCTTGGGGGGCGGAAACTATGGCTACACCTTC

V gene: TRBV19
clone size: .
D gene: .
J gene: TRBJ2-7
CDR3 protein: CASSPNPEFEGGQYF
CDR3 DNA: TGTGCCAGTAGTCCCAACCCGGAGTTCGAAGGAGGGCAGTACTTC

V gene: TRBV10-3
clone size: .
D gene: TRBD1
J gene: TRBJ1-2
CDR3 protein: CAIRLGTGRNGYTF
CDR3 DNA: TGTGCCATCAGGCTTGGGACAGGGAGGAATGGCTACACCTTC

V gene: TRBV5-1
clone size: .
D gene: TRBD1
J gene: TRBJ2-5
CDR3 protein: CASSWGTGGEETQYF
CDR3 DNA: TGCGCCAGCAGCTGGGGGACAGGGGGCGAAGAGACCCAGTACTTC

V gene: TRBV3-1/TRBV3-2
clone size: .
D gene: TRBD2
J gene: TRBJ2-3
CDR3 protein: CASSPRGGGAGDTQYF
CDR3 DNA: TGTGCCAGCAGCCCCAGGGGCGGGGGGGCCGGAGATACGCAGTATTTT

V gene: TRBV27
clone size: .
D gene: .
J gene: TRBJ2-3
CDR3 protein: CASSSFLIRRGTDTQYF
CDR3 DNA: TGTGCCAGCAGTTCCTTCTTAATTCGCCGGGGTACAGATACGCAGTATTTT

V gene: TRBV9
clone size: .
D gene: TRBD2
J gene: TRBJ2-5
CDR3 protein: CASSRGGVQETQYF
CDR3 DNA: TGTGCCAGCAGCCGCGGGGGGGTTCAAGAGACCCAGTACTTC

V gene: TRBV5-5
clone size: .
D gene: .
J gene: TRBJ2-5
CDR3 protein: CASHLGGNRFQETQYF
CDR3 DNA: TGTGCCAGCCATTTAGGCGGGAATAGATTCCAAGAGACCCAGTACTTC

V gene: TRBV7-9
clone size: .
D gene: TRBD1
J gene: TRBJ2-7
CDR3 protein: CASSPGQGGEQYF
CDR3 DNA: TGTGCCAGCAGCCCAGGACAGGGTGGGGAGCAGTACTTC

V gene: TRBV28
clone size: .
D gene: TRBD1
J gene: TRBJ2-7
CDR3 protein: CASSLVPGQGSHEQYF
CDR3 DNA: TGTGCCAGCAGTCTCGTACCGGGACAGGGGTCTCACGAGCAGTACTTC

V gene: TRBV7-2
clone size: .
D gene: TRBD1
J gene: TRBJ1-2
CDR3 protein: CASSFGTDNYGYTF
CDR3 DNA: TGTGCCAGCAGCTTTGGGACAGACAACTATGGCTACACCTTC

V gene: TRBV10-3
clone size: .
D gene: .
J gene: TRBJ1-5
CDR3 protein: CAISDAANNQPQHF
CDR3 DNA: TGTGCCATCAGTGATGCGGCTAACAATCAGCCCCAGCATTTT

V gene: TRBV4-1
clone size: .
D gene: .
J gene: TRBJ2-7
CDR3 protein: CASSQDALLLYYEQYF
CDR3 DNA: TGCGCCAGCAGCCAAGACGCTCTTCTACTTTATTACGAGCAGTACTTC

V gene: TRBV9
clone size: .
D gene: .
J gene: TRBJ2-3
CDR3 protein: CASSVAGGVASTDTQYF
CDR3 DNA: TGTGCCAGCAGCGTAGCTGGCGGGGTCGCGAGCACAGATACGCAGTATTTT

V gene: TRBV3-1/TRBV3-2
clone size: .
D gene: .
J gene: TRBJ2-5
CDR3 protein: CASSQGGTQYF
CDR3 DNA: TGTGCCAGCAGCCAAGGCGGGACCCAGTACTTC

V gene: TRBV19
clone size: .
D gene: .
J gene: TRBJ1-2
CDR3 protein: CASTGTDYGYTF
CDR3 DNA: TGTGCCAGTACCGGGACGGACTATGGCTACACCTTC

V gene: TRBV28
clone size: .
D gene: .
J gene: TRBJ2-2
CDR3 protein: CASSIRFTGELFF
CDR3 DNA: TGTGCCAGCAGCATCCGGTTCACCGGGGAGCTGTTTTTT

V gene: TRBV29-1
clone size: .
D gene: .
J gene: TRBJ1-3
CDR3 protein: CSVEQGVSGNTIYF
CDR3 DNA: TGCAGCGTTGAGCAGGGCGTCTCTGGAAACACCATATATTTT

V gene: TRBV18
clone size: .
D gene: .
J gene: TRBJ2-2
CDR3 protein: CASSPPRTGTGELFF
CDR3 DNA: TGTGCCAGCTCACCACCCCGGACCGGTACCGGGGAGCTGTTTTTT

V gene: TRBV5-1
clone size: .
D gene: TRBD1
J gene: TRBJ2-3
CDR3 protein: CASSFRQGPTDTQYF
CDR3 DNA: TGCGCCAGCAGCTTCCGACAGGGGCCCACAGATACGCAGTATTTT

V gene: TRBV7-2
clone size: .
D gene: .
J gene: TRBJ2-3
CDR3 protein: CASEAPPATQYF
CDR3 DNA: TGTGCCAGCGAGGCCCCGCCGGCTACGCAGTATTTT

V gene: TRBV6-2/TRBV6-3
clone size: .
D gene: TRBD2
J gene: TRBJ2-7
CDR3 protein: CASSLTSSYYEQYF
CDR3 DNA: TGTGCCAGCAGCTTGACTAGCAGTTACTACGAGCAGTACTTC

V gene: TRBV6-1
clone size: .
D gene: .
J gene: TRBJ1-1
CDR3 protein: CASSEWRRGTEAFF
CDR3 DNA: TGTGCCAGCAGTGAATGGAGAAGGGGAACTGAAGCTTTCTTT

V gene: TRBV10-3
clone size: .
D gene: .
J gene: TRBJ1-1
CDR3 protein: CAISGQIDTEAFF
CDR3 DNA: TGTGCCATCTCGGGGCAGATTGACACTGAAGCTTTCTTT

V gene: TRBV7-3
clone size: .
D gene: TRBD1
J gene: TRBJ1-4
CDR3 protein: CASSPTGTTNEKLFF
CDR3 DNA: TGTGCCAGCAGCCCGACAGGGACAACTAATGAAAAACTGTTTTTT

V gene: TRBV28
clone size: once
D gene: TRBD2
J gene: TRBJ2-1
CDR3 protein: CASSLPTSGRYGEQFF
CDR3 DNA: TGTGCCAGCAGTTTGCCCACTAGCGGGAGGTACGGTGAGCAGTTCTTC

V gene: TRBV5-1
clone size: .
D gene: TRBD1
J gene: TRBJ1-4
CDR3 protein: CASSSGQGTNEKLFF
CDR3 DNA: TGCGCCAGCAGCTCCGGACAGGGGACTAATGAAAAACTGTTTTTT

V gene: TRBV5-1
clone size: .
D gene: TRBD1
J gene: TRBJ2-1
CDR3 protein: CASSPGTANNEQFF
CDR3 DNA: TGCGCCAGCAGCCCCGGGACAGCTAACAATGAGCAGTTCTTC

V gene: TRBV5-1
clone size: .
D gene: TRBD2
J gene: TRBJ2-3
CDR3 protein: CASSGGLAVLDTQYF
CDR3 DNA: TGCGCCAGCAGCGGGGGACTAGCGGTATTAGATACGCAGTATTTT